The sequence of this T cell receptor (beta chain) was determined in a study of T-cell reconstitution after alpha-beta-depleted transplantation in children. From germline, CDR1 is SEHNR and CDR2 FQNEAQ (reference sequence). The CDR3 length is 13 residues. The ends were cut back, 6 bases at V and 10 bases at J, with 18 bases in the middle. During its preparation, the TCRbeta library received unique molecular identifiers. TCRdb passed the PCR reads through MiXCR, listing each CDR3 protein once. This repertoire shows 240,000 or so distinct CDR3 sequences, more than 10% found once; its top ten account for about 2.6%. This clonotype has ten or more counts.

The clonotype comes from a human donor who donated a stem cell graft to a child with acute lymphoblastic leukemia. J is TRBJ1-1 and V is TRBV7-9, with no clear D. The sequencing used PBMCs from the stem cell graft donor, collected from the stem cell graft. The CDR3 loop reads CASSSETGKGAFF. CDR3 DNA: TGTGCCAGCAGTTCTGAGACGGGAAAAGGAGCTTTCTTT.